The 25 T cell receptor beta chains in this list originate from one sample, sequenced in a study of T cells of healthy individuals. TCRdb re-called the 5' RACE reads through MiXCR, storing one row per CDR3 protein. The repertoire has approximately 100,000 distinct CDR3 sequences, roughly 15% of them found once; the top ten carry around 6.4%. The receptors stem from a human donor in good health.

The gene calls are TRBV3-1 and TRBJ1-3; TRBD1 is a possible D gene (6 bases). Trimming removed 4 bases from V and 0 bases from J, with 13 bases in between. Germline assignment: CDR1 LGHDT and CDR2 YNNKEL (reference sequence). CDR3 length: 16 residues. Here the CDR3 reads CASSPYRVASGNTIYF. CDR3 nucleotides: TGTGCCAGCAGCCCCTACAGGGTCGCCTCTGGAAACACCATATATTTT.

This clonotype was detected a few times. The CDR3 DNA is TGCGCCAGCAGCTTGGGGGACACATACAATGAGCAGTTCTTC. Translated: CASSLGDTYNEQFF. The gene calls are TRBV5-1 and TRBJ2-1; D perhaps matches TRBD1 (6 bases). Germline CDR1 SGHRS, CDR2 YFSETQ. This CDR3 comprises 14 residues. V was cut by 0 bases and J by 4 bases, with 8 bases left in between.

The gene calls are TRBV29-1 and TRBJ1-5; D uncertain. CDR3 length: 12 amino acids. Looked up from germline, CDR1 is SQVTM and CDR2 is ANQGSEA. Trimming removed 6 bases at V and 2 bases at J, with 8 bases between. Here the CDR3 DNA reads TGCAGCGTCTCCAATCGCAATCAGCCCCAGCATTTT. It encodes CSVSNRNQPQHF.

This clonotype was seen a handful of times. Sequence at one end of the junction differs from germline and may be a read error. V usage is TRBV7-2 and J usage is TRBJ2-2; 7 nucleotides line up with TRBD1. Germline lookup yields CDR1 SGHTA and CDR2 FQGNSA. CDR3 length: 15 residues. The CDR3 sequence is CASSLGQRNAGELFF. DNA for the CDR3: TGTGCCAGCAGCCTGGGACAGCGGAACGCCGGGGAGCTGTTTTTT.

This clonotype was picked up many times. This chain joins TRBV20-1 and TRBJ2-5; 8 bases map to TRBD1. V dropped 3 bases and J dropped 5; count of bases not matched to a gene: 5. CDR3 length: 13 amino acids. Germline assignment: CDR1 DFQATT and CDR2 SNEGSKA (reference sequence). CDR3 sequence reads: CSASQDREETQYF. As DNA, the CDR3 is TGCAGTGCTAGCCAGGACAGGGAGGAGACCCAGTACTTC.

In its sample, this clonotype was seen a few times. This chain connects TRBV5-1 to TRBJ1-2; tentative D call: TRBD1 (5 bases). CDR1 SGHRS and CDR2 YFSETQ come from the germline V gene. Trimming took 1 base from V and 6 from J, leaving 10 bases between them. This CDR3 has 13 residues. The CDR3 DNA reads TGCGCCAGCAGCTTGACGGAGGGGCATGGCTACACCTTC. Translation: CASSLTEGHGYTF.

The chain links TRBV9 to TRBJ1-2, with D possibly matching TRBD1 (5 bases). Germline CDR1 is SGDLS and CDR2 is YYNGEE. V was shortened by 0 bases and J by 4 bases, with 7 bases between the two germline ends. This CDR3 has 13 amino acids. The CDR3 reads CASSVAGTYGYTF. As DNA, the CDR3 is TGTGCCAGCAGCGTAGCAGGGACCTATGGCTACACCTTC.

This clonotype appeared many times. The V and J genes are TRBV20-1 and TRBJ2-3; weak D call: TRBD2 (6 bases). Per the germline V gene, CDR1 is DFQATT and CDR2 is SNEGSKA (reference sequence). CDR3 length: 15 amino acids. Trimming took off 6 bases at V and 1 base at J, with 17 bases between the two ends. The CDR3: CSAPREWGGTDTQYF. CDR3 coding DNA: TGCAGTGCACCCCGGGAGTGGGGAGGCACAGATACGCAGTATTTT.

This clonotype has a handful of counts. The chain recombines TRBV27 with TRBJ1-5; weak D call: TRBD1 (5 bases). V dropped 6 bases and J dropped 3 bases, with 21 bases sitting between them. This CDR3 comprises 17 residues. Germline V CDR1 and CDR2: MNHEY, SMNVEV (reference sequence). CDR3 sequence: CASSPSWDLLSNQPQHF. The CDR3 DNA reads TGTGCCAGCAGCCCTTCCTGGGACTTGCTTTCCAATCAGCCCCAGCATTTT.

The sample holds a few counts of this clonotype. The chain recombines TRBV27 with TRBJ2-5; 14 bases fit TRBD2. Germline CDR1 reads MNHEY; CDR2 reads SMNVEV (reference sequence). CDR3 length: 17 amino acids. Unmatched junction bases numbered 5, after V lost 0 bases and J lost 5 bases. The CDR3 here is CASSLSGLAGARETQYF. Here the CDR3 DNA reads TGTGCCAGCAGTTTATCGGGACTAGCGGGAGCGCGCGAGACCCAGTACTTC.

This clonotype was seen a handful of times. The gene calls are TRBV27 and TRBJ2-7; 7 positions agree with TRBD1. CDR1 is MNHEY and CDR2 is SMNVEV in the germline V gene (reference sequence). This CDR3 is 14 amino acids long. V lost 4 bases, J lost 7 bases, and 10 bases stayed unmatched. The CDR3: CASSSGTALGEQYF. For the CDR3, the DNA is TGTGCCAGCAGTTCCGGGACAGCCCTCGGGGAGCAGTACTTC.

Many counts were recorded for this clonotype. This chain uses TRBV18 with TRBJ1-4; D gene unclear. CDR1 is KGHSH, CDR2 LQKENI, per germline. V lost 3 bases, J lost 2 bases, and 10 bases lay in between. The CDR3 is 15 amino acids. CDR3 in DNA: TGTGCCAGCTCACCTATGGGTCAGACTAATGAAAAACTGTTTTTT. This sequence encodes CASSPMGQTNEKLFF.

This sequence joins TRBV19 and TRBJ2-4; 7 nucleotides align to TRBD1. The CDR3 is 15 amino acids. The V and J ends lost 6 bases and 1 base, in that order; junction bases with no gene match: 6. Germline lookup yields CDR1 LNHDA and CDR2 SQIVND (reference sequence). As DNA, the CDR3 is TGTGCCAGTAGCCAGGGGGTCGGTGCCAAAAACATTCAGTACTTC. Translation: CASSQGVGAKNIQYF.

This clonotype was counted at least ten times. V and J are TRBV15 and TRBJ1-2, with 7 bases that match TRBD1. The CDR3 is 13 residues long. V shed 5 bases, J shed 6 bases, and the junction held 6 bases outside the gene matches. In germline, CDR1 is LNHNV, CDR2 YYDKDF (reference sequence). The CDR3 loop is CATSVDRLNGYTF. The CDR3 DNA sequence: TGTGCCACCAGCGTGGACAGGCTCAATGGCTACACCTTC.

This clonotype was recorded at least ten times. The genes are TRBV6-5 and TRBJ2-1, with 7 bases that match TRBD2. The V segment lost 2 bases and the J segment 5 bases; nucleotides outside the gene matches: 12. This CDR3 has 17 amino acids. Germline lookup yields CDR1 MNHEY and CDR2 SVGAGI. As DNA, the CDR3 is TGTGCCAGCAGTTACGGTCCGACCGGGACTACCCACAATGAGCAGTTCTTC. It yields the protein CASSYGPTGTTHNEQFF.

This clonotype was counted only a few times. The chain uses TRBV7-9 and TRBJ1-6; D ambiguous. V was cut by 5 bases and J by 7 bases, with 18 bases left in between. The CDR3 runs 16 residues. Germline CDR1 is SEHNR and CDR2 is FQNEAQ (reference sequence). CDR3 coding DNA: TGTGCCAGCAGCCCGGGTCAAAGAACGAGCAATTCACCCCTCCACTTT. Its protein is CASSPGQRTSNSPLHF. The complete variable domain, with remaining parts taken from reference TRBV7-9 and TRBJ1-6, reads DTGVSQNPRHKITKRGQNVTFRCDPISEHNRLYWYRQTLGQGPEFLTYFQNEAQLEKSRLLSDRFSAERPKGSFSTLEIQRTEQGDSAMYLCASSPGQRTSNSPLHFGNGTRLTVT.

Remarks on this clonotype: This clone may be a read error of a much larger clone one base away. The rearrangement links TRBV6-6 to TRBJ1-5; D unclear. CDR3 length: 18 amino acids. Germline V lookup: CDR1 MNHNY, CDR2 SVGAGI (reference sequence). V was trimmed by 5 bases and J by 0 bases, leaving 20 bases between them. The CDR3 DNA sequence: TGTGCCAGCAGTGTACACAAATTCCGACCGTATAGCAATCAGCCCCAGCATTTT. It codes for CASSVHKFRPYSNQPQHF.

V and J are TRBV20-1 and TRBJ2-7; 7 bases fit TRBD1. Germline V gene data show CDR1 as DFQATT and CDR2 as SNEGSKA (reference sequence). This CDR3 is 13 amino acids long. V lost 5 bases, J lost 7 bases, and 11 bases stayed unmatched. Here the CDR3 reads CSALTGARGEQYF. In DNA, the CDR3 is TGCAGTGCTCTTACAGGGGCCCGAGGGGAGCAGTACTTC.

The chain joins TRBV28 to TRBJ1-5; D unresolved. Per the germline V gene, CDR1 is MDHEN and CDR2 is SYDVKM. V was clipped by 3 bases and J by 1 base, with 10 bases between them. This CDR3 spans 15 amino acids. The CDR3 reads CASSLQWASNQPQHF. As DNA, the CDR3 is TGTGCCAGCAGTTTGCAATGGGCCAGCAATCAGCCCCAGCATTTT.

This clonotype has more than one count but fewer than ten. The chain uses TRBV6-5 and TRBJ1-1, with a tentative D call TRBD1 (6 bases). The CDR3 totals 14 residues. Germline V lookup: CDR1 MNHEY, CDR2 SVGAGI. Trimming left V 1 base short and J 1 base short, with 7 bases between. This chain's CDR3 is CASSYWGANTEAFF. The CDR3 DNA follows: TGTGCCAGCAGTTACTGGGGGGCGAACACTGAAGCTTTCTTT.

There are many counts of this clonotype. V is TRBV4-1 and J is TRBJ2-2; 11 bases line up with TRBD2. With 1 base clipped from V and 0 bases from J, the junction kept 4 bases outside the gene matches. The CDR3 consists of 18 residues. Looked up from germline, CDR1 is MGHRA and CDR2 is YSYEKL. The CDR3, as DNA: TGCGCCAGCAGCCAAGGTACTAGCGGGGGACCGAACACCGGGGAGCTGTTTTTT. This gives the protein CASSQGTSGGPNTGELFF.

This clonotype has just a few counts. The CDR3 nucleotides are TGTGCCTGGAGTGTACGCAAGACTGACAGGGGAAACACCATATATTTT. Protein product: CAWSVRKTDRGNTIYF. The chain carries TRBV30 and TRBJ1-3; perhaps TRBD1 as D (6 bases). Germline CDR1 GTSNPN, CDR2 SVGIG (reference sequence). The V end lost 0 bases, the J end lost 4 bases, and 16 bases lay between the germline ends. The CDR3 contains 16 residues.

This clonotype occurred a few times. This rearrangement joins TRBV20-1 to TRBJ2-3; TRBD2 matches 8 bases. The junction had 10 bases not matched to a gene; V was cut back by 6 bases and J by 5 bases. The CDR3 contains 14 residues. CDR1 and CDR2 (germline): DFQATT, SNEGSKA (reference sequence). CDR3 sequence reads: CSAMGLGWIDTQYF. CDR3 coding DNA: TGCAGTGCCATGGGACTAGGATGGATAGATACGCAGTATTTT.

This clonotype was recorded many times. The CDR3, as DNA: TGTGCCAGCACCGCTGGACGTTTTAAGGGGGAGACCCAGTACTTC. Encoded protein: CASTAGRFKGETQYF. The chain is built from TRBV12-3 or TRBV12-4 and TRBJ2-5; possibly TRBD1 for D (5 bases). V dropped 7 bases and J dropped 5 bases, with 20 bases sitting between them. The CDR3 length is 15 residues.

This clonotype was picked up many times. The CDR3 nucleotides are TGCAGTGCTAGTCTCGGCGTCCCCGAGACCCAGTACTTC. Its protein product is CSASLGVPETQYF. The chain is built from TRBV20-1 and TRBJ2-5; D ambiguous. The CDR3 sequence is 13 residues long. Germline V gene lookup returns CDR1 DFQATT and CDR2 SNEGSKA (reference sequence). Deletions cut 3 bases from V and 5 bases from J, with 13 bases between.